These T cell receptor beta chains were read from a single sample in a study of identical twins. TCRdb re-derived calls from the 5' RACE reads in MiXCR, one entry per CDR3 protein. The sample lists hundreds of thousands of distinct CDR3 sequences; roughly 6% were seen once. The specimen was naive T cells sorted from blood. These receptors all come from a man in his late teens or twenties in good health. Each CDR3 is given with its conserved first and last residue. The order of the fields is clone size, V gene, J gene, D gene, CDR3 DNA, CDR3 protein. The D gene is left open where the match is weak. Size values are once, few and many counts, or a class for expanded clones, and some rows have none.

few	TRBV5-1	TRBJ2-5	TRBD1	TGCGCCAGCAGCGGGGGACAGGCAAAAGAGACCCAGTACTTC	CASSGGQAKETQYF
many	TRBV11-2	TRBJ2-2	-	TGTGCCAGCAGCTCCCCCCGCTTAACGGGGATTCCGCACACCGGGGAGCTGTTTTTT	CASSSPRLTGIPHTGELFF
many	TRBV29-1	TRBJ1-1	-	TGCAGCGTTGAAGTTGGGGTGAACACTGAAGCTTTCTTT	CSVEVGVNTEAFF
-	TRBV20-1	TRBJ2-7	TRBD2	TGCAGTGTGGCGGGACTAGCTTGGTCCTACGAGCAGTACTTC	CSVAGLAWSYEQYF
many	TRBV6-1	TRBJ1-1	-	TGTGCCAGCAGTAGAGGGGAAGTAACTGAAGCTTTCTTT	CASSRGEVTEAFF
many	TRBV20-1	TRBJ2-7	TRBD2	TGCAGTGCGACCACCATTCGGACTAGCTCCTACGAGCAGTACTTC	CSATTIRTSSYEQYF
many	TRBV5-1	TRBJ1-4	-	TGCGCCAGCAGCTTGGACGGGGTGGGAACCAATGAAAAACTGTTTTTT	CASSLDGVGTNEKLFF
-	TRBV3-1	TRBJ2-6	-	TGTGCCAGCAGTCACCGGCTGGGATATGGGGCCAACGTCCTGACTTTC	CASSHRLGYGANVLTF
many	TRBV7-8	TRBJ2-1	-	TGTGCCAGCAGCCAGGGACTCCCTGGGAATGAGCAGTTCTTC	CASSQGLPGNEQFF
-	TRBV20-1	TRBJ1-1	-	TGCAGTGCTAGACGGCAGGTGAACACTGAAGCTTTCTTT	CSARRQVNTEAFF
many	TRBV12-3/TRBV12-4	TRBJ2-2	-	TGTGCCAGCAGTTTACTCCTAGGGGAGCTGTTTTTT	CASSLLLGELFF
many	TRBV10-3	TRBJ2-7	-	TGTGCCATCCGGGGGGCGGGAGACCCCTACGAGCAGTACTTC	CAIRGAGDPYEQYF
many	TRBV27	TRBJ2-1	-	TGTGCCAGCAGTTCCTTCCGGGACTCCGAGCAGTTCTTC	CASSSFRDSEQFF
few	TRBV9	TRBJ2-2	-	TGTGCCAGCAGCGTAGCGGGGACACCCGGGGAGCTGTTTTTT	CASSVAGTPGELFF
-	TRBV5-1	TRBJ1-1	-	TGCGCCAGCAGCTACCGGGACCCTGACACTGAAGCTTTCTTT	CASSYRDPDTEAFF
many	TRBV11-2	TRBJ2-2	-	TGTGCCAGCAGCTTAAGCCAGTACACCGGGGAGCTGTTTTTT	CASSLSQYTGELFF
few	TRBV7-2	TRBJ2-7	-	TGTGCCAGCAGCCCCCCGCCGAACTCCTACGAGCAGTACTTC	CASSPPPNSYEQYF
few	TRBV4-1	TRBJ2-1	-	TGCGCCAGCAGCCAACCGACCAGGTACAATGAGCAGTTCTTC	CASSQPTRYNEQFF
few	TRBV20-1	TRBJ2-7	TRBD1	TGCAGTGCTCCGGACAGGGGGACCTACGAGCAGTACTTC	CSAPDRGTYEQYF
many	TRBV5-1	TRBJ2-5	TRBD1	TGCGCCAGCAGCACGGGACAGGGAGAAGAGACCCAGTACTTC	CASSTGQGEETQYF
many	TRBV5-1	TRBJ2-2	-	TGCGCCAGCAGCCTCGGCGGCCAATTCACCGGGGAGCTGTTTTTT	CASSLGGQFTGELFF
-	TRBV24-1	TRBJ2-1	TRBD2	TGTGCCACCAGTGATCAACAGACTAGCGGGAGTTTTTTCTTC	CATSDQQTSGSFFF
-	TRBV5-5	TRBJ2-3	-	TGTGCCAGCAGCTTGCAGCGGACCCACACAGATACGCAGTATTTT	CASSLQRTHTDTQYF
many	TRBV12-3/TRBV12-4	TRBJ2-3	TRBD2	TGTGCCAGCAGTTCTAGGGGCGGGAGGGCAACAGATACGCAGTATTTT	CASSSRGGRATDTQYF
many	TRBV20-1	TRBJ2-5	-	TGCAGTGCGCCTCCGGGACCCGAGGAAGAGACCCAGTACTTC	CSAPPGPEEETQYF
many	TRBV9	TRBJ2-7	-	TGTGCCAGCAGCCCAGAAGGGCTCATCTACGAGCAGTACTTC	CASSPEGLIYEQYF
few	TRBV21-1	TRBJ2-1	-	TGTGCCAGCAGCAAAAAAGGGAGGAGAAATGAGCAGTTCTTC	CASSKKGRRNEQFF
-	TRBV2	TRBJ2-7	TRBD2	TGTGCCAGCGTCGGGAGCGGGAACTACGAGCAGTACTTC	CASVGSGNYEQYF